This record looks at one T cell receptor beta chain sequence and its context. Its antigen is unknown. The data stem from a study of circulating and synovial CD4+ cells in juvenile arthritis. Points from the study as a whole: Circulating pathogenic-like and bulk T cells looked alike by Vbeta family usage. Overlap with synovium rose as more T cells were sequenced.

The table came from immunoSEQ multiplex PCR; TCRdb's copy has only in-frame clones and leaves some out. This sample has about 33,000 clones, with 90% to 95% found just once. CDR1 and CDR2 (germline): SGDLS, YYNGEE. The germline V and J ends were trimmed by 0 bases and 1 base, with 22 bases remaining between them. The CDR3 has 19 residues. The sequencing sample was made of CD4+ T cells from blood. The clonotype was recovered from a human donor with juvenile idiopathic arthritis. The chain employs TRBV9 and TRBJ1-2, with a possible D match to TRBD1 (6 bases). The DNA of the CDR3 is TGTGCCAGCAGCGTAGTTATTCCCCGGGCAGGGGCGATTAACTATGGCTACACCTTC. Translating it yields CASSVVIPRAGAINYGYTF.